The source of this TCR beta chain is a study of siplizumab effects on memory and regulatory T cells. Sequencing used immunoSEQ multiplex PCR; TCRdb keeps in-frame clones, though not all of them. The table lists under 110,000 clones, over 90% of them singletons, with around 12% in the top ten. CDR1 and CDR2 (germline): MNHEY, SMNVEV (reference sequence). With V trimmed by 1 base and J by 1 base, 6 bases remained unmatched. This CDR3 region has 17 residues. The source is a human donor in good health. The sample consisted of non-Treg CD4+ T cells sorted from blood. V usage is TRBV27 and J usage is TRBJ2-5, with TRBD2 matching over 10 bases. CDR3 residues: CASSLYSSGRPQETQYF. The CDR3 nucleotides are TGTGCCAGCAGTTTATATTCTAGCGGGAGACCCCAAGAGACCCAGTACTTC.